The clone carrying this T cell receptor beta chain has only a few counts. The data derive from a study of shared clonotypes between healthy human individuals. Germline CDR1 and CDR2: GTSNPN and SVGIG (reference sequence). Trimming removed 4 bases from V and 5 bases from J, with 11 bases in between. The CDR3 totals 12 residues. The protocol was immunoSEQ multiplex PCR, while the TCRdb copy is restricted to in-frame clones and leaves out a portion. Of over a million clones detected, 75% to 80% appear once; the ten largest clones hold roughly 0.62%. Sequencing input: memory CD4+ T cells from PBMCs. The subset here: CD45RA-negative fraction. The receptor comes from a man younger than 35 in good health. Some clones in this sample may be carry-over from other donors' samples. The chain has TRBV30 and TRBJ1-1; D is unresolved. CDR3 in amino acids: CAWKRPVTEAFF. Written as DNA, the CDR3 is TGTGCCTGGAAACGACCCGTTACTGAAGCTTTCTTT. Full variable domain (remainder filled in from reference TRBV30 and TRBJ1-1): SQTIHQWPATLVQPVGSPLSLECTVEGTSNPNLYWYRQAAGRGLQLLFYSVGIGQISSEVPQNLSASRPQDRQFILSSKKLLLSDSGFYLCAWKRPVTEAFFGQGTRLTVV.